This T cell receptor beta chain was identified in a study of metastatic and nonmetastatic thyroid tumors. Study-level information: Comparison of repertoires was carried out across blood and tumor or nodule tissue from malignant and benign thyroid patients.

TCRdb re-called the PCR reads via MiXCR. The sample shows about 19,000 clones, 32% of them seen only once. All patients were untreated before thyroid surgery. CDR3 length: 13 amino acids. Trimming pared 0 bases from V and 5 bases from J, leaving 8 bases between. Germline assignment: CDR1 SGDLS and CDR2 YYNGEE. Sequenced material: adjacent normal tissue. V and J are TRBV9 and TRBJ1-1; D uncertain. This sequence was found in a female donor with papillary thyroid cancer or a benign thyroid nodule (not recorded which). Some clones in this sample may be carry-over from other donors' samples. The CDR3 DNA reads as TGTGCCAGCAGCGTAGAAGGTAAAACTGAAGCTTTCTTT. Amino acids: CASSVEGKTEAFF.